This paragraph covers one T cell receptor beta chain sequence. Its target is not known. At the DNA level, this CDR3 is encoded by other sequences in the same sample as well. The CDR3 loop spans 11 amino acids. Germline V CDR1 and CDR2: SEHNR, FQNEAQ (reference sequence). The V end was cut by 3 bases, the J end by 5 bases, with 5 bases between. This sample was included in a study of metastatic and nonmetastatic thyroid tumors. Study-wide background: Repertoire comparison spanned blood and tumor or nodule tissue of malignant and benign thyroid patients. General study results and limits: It was reportedly found that TCR beta diversity was significantly higher in malignant thyroid tumors than in benign nodules, a difference seen in both blood and tumor samples.

Per the original methods: For papillary thyroid cancer, a distant-metastasis classifier was constructed from CDR3 differences observed across clinicopathological groups. From the PCR reads, TCRdb re-called clones with MiXCR. The V and J calls here are based on TCRdb, not the publication. The sample yields 30,000 to 40,000 clones, 20% to 25% seen once. No patient received treatment before thyroid surgery. The sequenced sample consisted of tumor tissue. V usage is TRBV7-9 and J usage is TRBJ2-7, with D tentatively TRBD1 or TRBD2 (5 bases each). This clonotype originated in a male donor with papillary thyroid cancer or a benign thyroid nodule (not recorded which). Some clones in this sample may be carry-over from other donors' samples. DNA of the CDR3: TGTGCCAGCAGCTTGGGGGACGAGCAGTACTTC. This codes for CASSLGDEQYF. Full variable domain (rest looked up from reference TRBV7-9 and TRBJ2-7): DTGVSQNPRHKITKRGQNVTFRCDPISEHNRLYWYRQTLGQGPEFLTYFQNEAQLEKSRLLSDRFSAERPKGSFSTLEIQRTEQGDSAMYLCASSLGDEQYFGPGTRLTVT.